One and the same sample provided the 2 T cell receptor beta chains below, sequenced in a study of shared clonotypes between healthy human individuals. Using immunoSEQ multiplex PCR, the repertoire was profiled, and TCRdb retains in-frame clones only, with some absent. The sample records roughly 490,000 clones, 65% to 80% being singletons. The sample consisted of PBMCs. The receptors shown here come from a middle-aged woman in good health. Some clones in this sample may be carry-over from other donors' samples.

As for this clone: A read error is the likely source, as a far larger clone sits one nucleotide away. This sample also contains other DNA sequences that code for the same CDR3. The rearrangement links TRBV4-1 to TRBJ2-7, with D possibly called TRBD1 or TRBD2 (5 bases each). Germline V lookup: CDR1 MGHRA, CDR2 YSYEKL. V was pared by 6 bases and J by 6 bases, with 15 bases between. The CDR3 length is 13 residues. The CDR3 DNA follows: TGCGCCAGCAGAAGGGACCTCAACTCCGAGCAGTACTTC. Protein: CASRRDLNSEQYF.

The chain joins TRBV11-1 to TRBJ2-3; D is ambiguous. The CDR3 sequence is 13 residues long. Germline V gene lookup returns CDR1 SGHAT and CDR2 FQDESV (reference sequence). Trimming pared 5 bases from V and 2 bases from J, leaving 8 bases between. CDR3 nucleotides: TGTGCCAGCAGCACACAGCTCACAGATACGCAGTATTTT. This gives the protein CASSTQLTDTQYF.